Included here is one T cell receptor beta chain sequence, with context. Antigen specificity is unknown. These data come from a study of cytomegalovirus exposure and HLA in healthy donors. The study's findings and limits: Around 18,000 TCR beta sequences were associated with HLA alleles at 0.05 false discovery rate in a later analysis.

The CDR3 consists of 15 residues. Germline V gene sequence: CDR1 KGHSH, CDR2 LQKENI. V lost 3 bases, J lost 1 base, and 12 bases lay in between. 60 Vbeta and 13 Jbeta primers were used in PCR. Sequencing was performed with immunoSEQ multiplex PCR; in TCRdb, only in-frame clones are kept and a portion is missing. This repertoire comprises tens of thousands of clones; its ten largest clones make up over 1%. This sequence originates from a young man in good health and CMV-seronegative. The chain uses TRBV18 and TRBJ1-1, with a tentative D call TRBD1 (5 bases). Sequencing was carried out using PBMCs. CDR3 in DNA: TGTGCCAGCTCACCCTATTGGGGCAGGAACACTGAAGCTTTCTTT. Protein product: CASSPYWGRNTEAFF.